This T cell receptor (beta chain) came from a study of blood T cells in healthy people across ages. Study conclusions and caveats: Relative to aged donors, long-lived donors carried more naive CD4+ cells and displayed higher diversity. A strong correlation was seen between TCR beta diversity and naive T cell percentage.

A second PCR, run for about 6 to 11 cycles, used a sample-barcoded 5' primer plus a J-beta primer mix. TCRdb analysed the 5' RACE reads with MiXCR anew, one entry per CDR3 protein. The table has about 1.8 million distinct CDR3 sequences, around half seen once. Regarding this clonotype: Antigen unknown.

This CDR3 region has 13 residues. Trimming removed 4 bases at V and 8 bases at J, with 14 bases between. CDR1 is SGHTA, CDR2 FQGTGA, per germline. Source material: blood. This chain uses TRBV7-3 with TRBJ1-2; TRBD1 might be the D (6 bases). The sequence came from a woman between 35 and 50 years old in good health. The DNA for the CDR3 is TGTGCCAGCAGCTCAGGGGTGGGGGTCGGCTACACCTTC. Translation gives CASSSGVGVGYTF.